Given below is one TCR beta chain in context. This sample was included in a study of blood T cell repertoires in COVID-19. Cohort 3 recovered donors had two negative PCRs, clearance, or symptom resolution. Profiling relied on immunoSEQ multiplex PCR, and the TCRdb table lists in-frame clones only, not all of them. The sample holds about half a million clones, around nine tenths seen once. The CDR3 is 15 amino acids. V was clipped by 4 bases and J by 4 bases; unmatched bases: 4. From germline, CDR1 is SGDLS and CDR2 YYNGEE. This chain connects TRBV9 to TRBJ1-6; 8 bases are shared with TRBD1. The sequence was obtained from a woman aged 60-70 years who had recovered from COVID-19. Sequences were obtained from PBMCs or T cells enriched from blood (not recorded which). The CDR3 loop reads CASSPRTGYNSPLHF. The CDR3 DNA reads as TGTGCCAGCAGCCCAAGGACAGGGTATAATTCACCCCTCCACTTT.